Detailed here is one T cell receptor (beta chain). Its specificity is unknown. The data stem from a study of T cell responses to AZD1222 COVID-19 vaccine. In the study overall: It was second doses at about 4 or about 12 weeks that were pooled.

Overall study findings and caveats: The study found vaccine-associated CD4 TCRs spanning spike, dominant at 160-218 and 743-854. Seropositivity was recorded at baseline in only a handful of AZD1222 recipients. The sample set comprised mostly white British donors with more females, and clonal diversity was possibly underestimated.

The CDR3 contains 15 residues. The germline CDR1 and CDR2 sequences are MDHEN and SYDVKM. Method: immunoSEQ multiplex PCR; TCRdb's copy keeps in-frame clones and lacks some. The data contain tens of thousands of clones, roughly 87% of them singletons. This sample comprised peripheral blood, obtained on day 0 of AZD1222 vaccination. This TCR was recovered from an adult in good health. The chain carries TRBV28 and TRBJ2-3, with D tentatively TRBD1 (5 bases). CDR3 residues: CATNRATVYSDTQYF. The CDR3 bases are TGTGCAACCAATCGGGCGACAGTATATTCAGATACGCAGTATTTT.